This TCR beta chain was found in a study of glioma-infiltrating T cells after dendritic cell vaccination. For the study at large: Dendritic cell vaccination trial patients had either newly diagnosed or recurrent glioblastoma. Patients received autologous tumor lysate-pulsed dendritic cell vaccination between about 2003 and 2013.

V gave up 0 bases and J gave up 4 bases, with 12 bases separating them. In germline, CDR1 is ENHRY, CDR2 SYGVKD. This CDR3 has 16 amino acids. Regarding time point: after dendritic cell vaccination, including at tumor progression/relapse. Up to 2 ug genomic DNA was used for TCRB CDR3 amplification. Sequencing used immunoSEQ multiplex PCR; TCRdb keeps in-frame clones, though not all of them. The sample holds around 87,000 clones; roughly four fifths are singletons and the top ten take around 6.5%. The clonotype comes from a human donor with glioblastoma. The chain links TRBV10-3 to TRBJ2-2; tentative D call: TRBD2 (5 bases). The specimen was blood, collected after dendritic cell vaccination. The CDR3 region is CAISESGALGTGELFF. Here the CDR3 DNA reads TGTGCCATCAGTGAGTCGGGAGCCTTGGGCACCGGGGAGCTGTTTTTT.